The next 28 T cell receptor beta chains were all read from a single sample in a study of shared clonotypes between healthy human individuals. Assay used: immunoSEQ multiplex PCR; TCRdb lists only in-frame clones, some missing. The table includes about 700,000 clones, 90% to 95% detected once. Naive CD8 cells comprised CD45RO-negative, CCR7-positively selected cells, excluding terminally differentiated effector memory CD45RA+ cells. The sequenced material came from naive CD8+ T cells sorted from blood. The receptors originated from a man aged 25 to 40 in good health.

This chain joins TRBV11-2 and TRBJ2-2; 8 bases are a match to TRBD1. Germline values: CDR1 SGHAT, CDR2 FQNNGV. The CDR3 sequence is 16 residues long. CDR3 residues: CATRDRRQINTGELFF. CDR3 nucleotide sequence: TGTGCTACCAGGGACAGGCGACAGATAAACACCGGGGAGCTGTTTTTT.

The J gene is TRBJ1-5, the V gene TRBV6-1; a weak D match, TRBD1 (5 bases). V was pared by 3 bases and J by 0 bases, with 9 bases between. The CDR3 runs 15 residues. The germline V gene encodes CDR1 MNHNS and CDR2 SASEGT. The CDR3, as DNA: TGTGCCAGCAGTGACGTCAGGGTTAGCAATCAGCCCCAGCATTTT. Translation gives CASSDVRVSNQPQHF.

This clone occurred once. This chain links TRBV5-1 with TRBJ2-7; 8 bases are shared with TRBD2. V dropped 0 bases and J dropped 4; count of bases not matched to a gene: 6. This CDR3 region has 15 residues. Germline V gene data show CDR1 as SGHRS and CDR2 as YFSETQ. The CDR3 sequence is CASSLGKTSGYEQYF. CDR3 nucleotides: TGCGCCAGCAGCTTGGGTAAAACTAGCGGATACGAGCAGTACTTC.

J is TRBJ2-3 and V is TRBV4-1; maybe TRBD2 (6 bases). CDR1 is MGHRA and CDR2 is YSYEKL in the germline V gene. This CDR3 contains 13 residues. Trimming took off 4 bases at V and 6 bases at J, with 11 bases between the two ends. The DNA of the CDR3 is TGCGCCAGCAGCCTAACTGCGGGGGATACGCAGTATTTT. Its translation is CASSLTAGDTQYF.

The sample holds one count of this clone. The chain is built from TRBV6-5 and TRBJ2-5; 13 bases agree with TRBD2. V dropped 6 bases and J dropped 5; count of bases not matched to a gene: 6. Germline-derived CDR1 and CDR2 are MNHEY and SVGAGI. This CDR3 is 15 amino acids long. Here the CDR3 DNA reads TGTGCCAGCAGCCCCGGACTAGCGGGAGCTGAGACCCAGTACTTC. Amino acids: CASSPGLAGAETQYF.

In this sample, this clone turned up once. The gene calls are TRBV2 and TRBJ2-1, with 9 positions matching TRBD2. In germline, CDR1 is SNHLY, CDR2 FYNNEI. This CDR3 contains 15 residues. With 9 bases clipped from V and 7 bases from J, the junction kept 13 bases outside the gene matches. CDR3 nucleotide sequence: TGTGCCAGGGACCAGCGGGAGGATAAGTATAATGAGCAGTTCTTC. Amino acids: CARDQREDKYNEQFF.

The rearrangement links TRBV11-3 to TRBJ2-7; 9 nucleotides line up with TRBD2. V lost 5 bases, J lost 0 bases, and 5 bases stayed unmatched. The CDR3 has 15 amino acids. The germline gives CDR1 SGHNT, CDR2 YENEEA. The CDR3 spells CASSAGLAPSYEQYF. CDR3 nucleotide sequence: TGTGCCAGCAGCGCTGGACTAGCGCCCTCCTACGAGCAGTACTTC.

The table lists this clone with a count of one. V usage is TRBV7-8 and J usage is TRBJ2-1, with D possibly TRBD2 on 5 matching bases. Germline CDR1 and CDR2: SGHVS and FQNEAQ. This CDR3 has 17 residues. V lost 0 bases, J lost 0 bases, and 12 bases lay in between. The CDR3 reads CASSLAPAGSSYNEQFF. In DNA form, the CDR3 reads TGTGCCAGCAGCTTAGCACCTGCGGGCAGCTCCTACAATGAGCAGTTCTTC.

V usage is TRBV7-9 and J usage is TRBJ1-2; D may be TRBD1 (6 bases). CDR1 and CDR2 from the germline V gene are SEHNR and FQNEAQ (reference sequence). Trimming removed 4 bases at V and 6 bases at J, with 24 bases between. The CDR3 length is 17 residues. The chain's CDR3 is CASSSGTGFGDRHGYTF. CDR3 sequence (DNA): TGTGCCAGCAGCTCCGGTACAGGGTTTGGGGATCGGCATGGCTACACCTTC. Full variable domain (missing parts from reference TRBV7-9 and TRBJ1-2): DTGVSQNPRHKITKRGQNVTFRCDPISEHNRLYWYRQTLGQGPEFLTYFQNEAQLEKSRLLSDRFSAERPKGSFSTLEIQRTEQGDSAMYLCASSSGTGFGDRHGYTFGSGTRLTVV.

This clone was counted many times. Written as DNA, the CDR3 is TGTGCCAGCAGTGAAGCGCAGGGAGGTGTCTACAATGAGCAGTTCTTC. Translation: CASSEAQGGVYNEQFF. V usage is TRBV6-1 and J usage is TRBJ2-1, with D perhaps matching TRBD2 (6 bases). The CDR3 is made up of 16 amino acids. CDR1 and CDR2 (germline): MNHNS, SASEGT. Trimming stripped 0 bases from V and 3 bases from J, with 12 bases between.

V usage is TRBV5-6 and J usage is TRBJ1-2, with D perhaps TRBD1 (6 bases). Trimming left V 0 bases short and J 6 bases short, with 24 bases between. Germline V gene sequence: CDR1 SGHDT, CDR2 YYEEEE. The CDR3 runs 18 residues. CDR3 in amino acids: CASSLDYDRYQTQDGYTF. In DNA form, the CDR3 reads TGTGCCAGCAGCTTGGACTACGACAGGTACCAAACCCAGGATGGCTACACCTTC.

V and J are TRBV29-1 and TRBJ2-1; D not resolved. Germline assignment: CDR1 SQVTM and CDR2 ANQGSEA. V lost 5 bases and J 8 bases, leaving 16 bases between the germline ends. The CDR3 has 13 amino acids. The CDR3 sequence is CSVPRVRYDEQFF. CDR3 sequence (DNA): TGCAGCGTTCCCCGGGTTCGGTACGATGAGCAGTTCTTC.

The chain is built from TRBV7-9 and TRBJ2-2; no firm D call. Trimming removed 1 base at V and 2 bases at J, with 11 bases between. The CDR3 loop spans 16 amino acids. Germline CDR1 is SEHNR and CDR2 is FQNEAQ (reference sequence). The CDR3 reads CASSLGYSPNTGELFF. The DNA for the CDR3 is TGTGCCAGCAGCTTAGGGTACTCCCCCAACACCGGGGAGCTGTTTTTT.

The genes are TRBV10-3 and TRBJ2-5; D tentatively fits TRBD1 or TRBD2 (5 bases each). V lost 7 bases, J lost 2 bases, and 11 bases lay in between. The CDR3 totals 13 residues. The germline V gene has CDR1 ENHRY and CDR2 SYGVKD. CDR3 in amino acids: CAITPGPQETQYF. CDR3 DNA: TGTGCCATCACCCCGGGACCTCAAGAGACCCAGTACTTC.

CDR3 residues: CASSQGIYGYTF. The CDR3 nucleotides read TGTGCCAGCAGCCAGGGGATTTATGGCTACACCTTC. This rearrangement joins TRBV14 to TRBJ1-2; D unresolved. The CDR3 totals 12 residues. Germline V lookup: CDR1 SGHDN, CDR2 FVKESK. V lost 3 bases, J lost 5 bases, and 7 bases lay in between.

The chain recombines TRBV5-1 with TRBJ2-7, with no clear D. This CDR3 comprises 14 residues. Trimming took off 1 base at V and 2 bases at J, with 10 bases between the two ends. Germline-derived CDR1 and CDR2 are SGHRS and YFSETQ. In DNA, the CDR3 is TGCGCCAGCAGCTTGAACCCGAAGACCTACGAGCAGTACTTC. The encoded protein is CASSLNPKTYEQYF. Full variable domain (remainder filled in from reference TRBV5-1 and TRBJ2-7): KAGVTQTPRYLIKTRGQQVTLSCSPISGHRSVSWYQQTPGQGLQFLFEYFSETQRNKGNFPGRFSGRQFSNSRSEMNVSTLELGDSALYLCASSLNPKTYEQYFGPGTRLTVT.

As regards this clone: Other DNA sequences in this specimen translate into the identical CDR3. The chain joins TRBV7-9 to TRBJ2-2, with TRBD1 identical over 8 bases. The J segment lost 1 base and the V segment lost 4 bases, leaving 2 bases of the junction unmatched. Germline values: CDR1 SEHNR, CDR2 FQNEAQ (reference sequence). CDR3 length: 15 amino acids. The CDR3 nucleotides read TGTGCCAGCAGCTCTGGGACAGGGAACACCGGGGAGCTGTTTTTT. Residues: CASSSGTGNTGELFF.

V gene TRBV4-3 combines with J gene TRBJ2-7; the match to TRBD1 covers 10 bases. Germline CDR1 is LGHNA and CDR2 is YSLEER. The CDR3 length is 14 residues. V lost 4 bases, J lost 4 bases, and 4 bases stayed unmatched. The CDR3 here is CASSPGTGVYEQYF. The CDR3 nucleotides are TGCGCCAGCAGCCCCGGGACAGGGGTTTACGAGCAGTACTTC.

The gene calls are TRBV2 and TRBJ2-7; the D gene is possibly TRBD1 (6 bases). The CDR3 has 15 residues. V was cut by 2 bases and J by 3 bases, with 14 bases left in between. Per germline, CDR1 SNHLY and CDR2 FYNNEI. The CDR3 DNA reads as TGTGCCAGCAGTGAAACCTCGGACAGAAGCTACGAGCAGTACTTC. Translation: CASSETSDRSYEQYF.

The gene calls are TRBV28 and TRBJ2-1; the D call may be TRBD1 or TRBD2 (5 bases each). Trimming cost V 5 bases and J 5 bases, with 16 bases left between them. CDR3 size: 15 residues. CDR1 MDHEN and CDR2 SYDVKM come from the germline V gene. The CDR3 protein is CASSPPGGTDNEQFF. CDR3 bases: TGTGCCAGCAGTCCTCCTGGGGGAACAGACAATGAGCAGTTCTTC.

The chain combines TRBV6-5 with TRBJ2-6; D gene ambiguous. The CDR3 has 14 amino acids. V was cut by 4 bases and J by 3 bases, with 7 bases left in between. Germline lookup yields CDR1 MNHEY and CDR2 SVGAGI. The CDR3 DNA sequence: TGTGCCAGCAGTTGGGGTGGTGGGGCCAACGTCCTGACTTTC. Its translation: CASSWGGGANVLTF.

The chain carries TRBV19 and TRBJ2-1, with 7 bases lining up with TRBD2. The V gene's germline CDR1 is LNHDA and CDR2 SQIVND (reference sequence). V gave up 3 bases and J gave up 8 bases; unmatched junction bases: 4. The CDR3 length is 13 residues. The CDR3 spells CASSIRLADEQFF. For the CDR3, the DNA is TGTGCCAGTAGTATCCGACTAGCTGATGAGCAGTTCTTC.

In this sample, this clone turned up a few times. The chain employs TRBV4-1 and TRBJ2-7, with D perhaps TRBD2 (5 bases). CDR3 length equals 15 residues. The germline V gene encodes CDR1 MGHRA and CDR2 YSYEKL. V was clipped by 0 bases and J by 2 bases, with 11 bases between them. In DNA form, the CDR3 reads TGCGCCAGCAGCCAAGAACCCTCCGGGACCTACGAGCAGTACTTC. It is translated as CASSQEPSGTYEQYF.

The rearrangement links TRBV7-8 to TRBJ1-5; no firm D call. CDR1 is SGHVS, CDR2 FQNEAQ, per germline. There are 17 residues in the CDR3. V lost 5 bases and J lost 3, with 20 bases in between. The CDR3 bases are TGTGCCAGCAGCGTCTGGGAGACACGAGTCTTCAATCAGCCCCAGCATTTT. Protein product: CASSVWETRVFNQPQHF.

The V and J genes are TRBV28 and TRBJ1-5; D unresolved. The CDR3 extends over 18 amino acids. With 5 bases removed from V and 3 bases from J, the gap between germline ends came to 23 bases. Looked up from germline, CDR1 is MDHEN and CDR2 is SYDVKM. DNA for the CDR3: TGTGCCAGCAGTCGACCCCAGAACCGGGCCGTCTTCAATCAGCCCCAGCATTTT. Translation: CASSRPQNRAVFNQPQHF.

This clone occurred a few times. The chain is built from TRBV29-1 and TRBJ2-7; D gene unclear. Germline V gives CDR1 SQVTM, CDR2 ANQGSEA. The V gene lost 5 bases and the J gene lost 3 bases, with 14 bases spanning the gap. This CDR3 comprises 13 residues. CDR3: CSVSVAVSYEQYF. The CDR3 region has the DNA TGCAGCGTTTCCGTTGCGGTAAGCTACGAGCAGTACTTC.

The chain recombines TRBV2 with TRBJ2-6; D gene uncertain. Per germline, CDR1 SNHLY and CDR2 FYNNEI. Deletions cut 5 bases from V and 2 bases from J, with 10 bases between. CDR3 length equals 15 residues. The CDR3 DNA follows: TGTGCCAGCAGTAGGAGTAGTACTGGGGCCAACGTCCTGACTTTC. As protein: CASSRSSTGANVLTF. Filled out from reference TRBV2 and TRBJ2-6, the complete variable domain reads EPEVTQTPSHQVTQMGQEVILRCVPISNHLYFYWYRQILGQKVEFLVSFYNNEISEKSEIFDDQFSVERPDGSNFTLKIRSTKLEDSAMYFCASSRSSTGANVLTFGAGSRLTVL.

V usage is TRBV5-1 and J usage is TRBJ2-2; no clear D. Germline-derived CDR1 and CDR2 are SGHRS and YFSETQ. The length of the CDR3 is 14 residues. Trimming removed 4 bases at V and 3 bases at J, with 10 bases between. The CDR3 protein is CASSPWPDTGELFF. CDR3 bases: TGCGCCAGCAGCCCCTGGCCGGACACCGGGGAGCTGTTTTTT.